The 17 T cell receptor beta chains below come from one sample, sequenced in a study of control samples from healthy donors and cancer patients. The data were produced by immunoSEQ multiplex PCR, yet TCRdb's version contains in-frame clones alone and is incomplete. The profile covers about 89,000 clones, with about 89% appearing a single time and roughly 21% taken by the ten largest. Source material: blood. These receptors were collected from a young man in good health.

This chain joins TRBV4-1 and TRBJ2-7, with D perhaps given as TRBD1 or TRBD2 (7 bases each). CDR1 and CDR2 (germline): MGHRA, YSYEKL. The germline V and J ends were trimmed by 1 base and 2 bases, with 15 bases remaining between them. This CDR3 has 16 residues. The CDR3 DNA is TGCGCCAGCAGCCAAGGGGAGGGGGCCATTGCCTACGAGCAGTACTTC. It encodes CASSQGEGAIAYEQYF.

V is TRBV2 and J is TRBJ2-4; no firm D call. V dropped 2 bases and J dropped 1 base, with 9 bases sitting between them. The CDR3 is 15 residues long. Germline CDR1 is SNHLY and CDR2 is FYNNEI. This chain's CDR3 is CASSETFIAKNIQYF. As DNA, the CDR3 is TGTGCCAGCAGTGAAACCTTTATTGCCAAAAACATTCAGTACTTC.

The chain links TRBV19 to TRBJ1-5; TRBD1 is a possible D gene (6 bases). The V gene's germline CDR1 is LNHDA and CDR2 SQIVND (reference sequence). V was cut by 4 bases and J by 6 bases, with 10 bases left in between. The CDR3 runs 13 residues. The CDR3 reads CASSTGVGQPQHF. In DNA, the CDR3 is TGTGCCAGTAGTACAGGGGTTGGTCAGCCCCAGCATTTT.

The chain recombines TRBV28 with TRBJ1-3; maybe TRBD1 (6 bases). The V gene lost 7 bases and the J gene lost 7 bases, with 17 bases spanning the gap. The germline V gene has CDR1 MDHEN and CDR2 SYDVKM. This CDR3 has 14 residues. This CDR3 reads CASMDSRVRNTIYF. For the CDR3, the DNA is TGTGCCAGCATGGACAGCAGAGTGCGGAACACCATATATTTT.

This clone appeared a few times. CDR3: CASSFWPNEQFF. CDR3 coding DNA: TGTGCCAGCAGTTTCTGGCCCAATGAGCAGTTCTTC. The V gene is TRBV27, the J gene TRBJ2-1; no reliable D call. V lost 3 bases, J lost 6 bases, and 6 bases lay in between. The length of the CDR3 is 12 residues. Germline CDR1 is MNHEY and CDR2 is SMNVEV (reference sequence).

The sample holds one count of this clone. The genes are TRBV6-5 and TRBJ1-4, with TRBD1 matching over 8 bases. The J segment lost 8 bases and the V segment lost 6 bases, leaving 11 bases of the junction unmatched. CDR3 length: 15 residues. Germline V gene sequence: CDR1 MNHEY, CDR2 SVGAGI. The CDR3 reads CASSPGGTGEEKLFF. CDR3 in DNA: TGTGCCAGCAGCCCCGGGGGGACAGGAGAGGAAAAACTGTTTTTT.

This rearrangement joins TRBV5-1 to TRBJ2-2; tentatively, D is TRBD1 or TRBD2 (5 bases each). V lost 2 bases and J 5 bases, leaving 13 bases between the germline ends. The CDR3 length is 15 residues. Germline CDR1 SGHRS, CDR2 YFSETQ. The DNA for the CDR3 is TGCGCCAGCAGCTTCGGGGCGGTAGGGACCGGGGAGCTGTTTTTT. It translates to CASSFGAVGTGELFF. The complete variable domain, with remaining parts taken from reference TRBV5-1 and TRBJ2-2, reads KAGVTQTPRYLIKTRGQQVTLSCSPISGHRSVSWYQQTPGQGLQFLFEYFSETQRNKGNFPGRFSGRQFSNSRSEMNVSTLELGDSALYLCASSFGAVGTGELFFGEGSRLTVL.

The chain links TRBV2 to TRBJ2-7, with a possible D match to TRBD1 (6 bases). CDR1 is SNHLY and CDR2 is FYNNEI in the germline V gene. The CDR3 covers 13 residues. Trimming pared 5 bases from V and 3 bases from J, leaving 11 bases between. The CDR3 loop is CASSLRDIYEQYF. The CDR3 coding sequence is TGTGCCAGCAGTCTACGGGACATCTACGAGCAGTACTTC.

The chain uses TRBV27 and TRBJ2-2; D perhaps matches TRBD1 (5 bases). V shed 2 bases and J shed 0 bases, with 16 bases lying between them. The germline V gene encodes CDR1 MNHEY and CDR2 SMNVEV (reference sequence). The CDR3 has 18 amino acids. DNA of the CDR3: TGTGCCAGCAGTTTAAGGTCGGGTGGGGCCGCGAACACCGGGGAGCTGTTTTTT. Its protein product is CASSLRSGGAANTGELFF.

The table lists this clone with a count of one. The chain couples TRBV23-1 to TRBJ2-7; TRBD1 aligns across 8 bases. TRBV23-1 is filed as an ORF, its function uncertain. CDR3 size: 13 residues. Unmatched junction bases numbered 7, after V lost 8 bases and J lost 4 bases. The CDR3 loop is CASLRQGRYEQYF. The DNA of the CDR3 is TGCGCCAGCTTGCGACAGGGGCGATACGAGCAGTACTTC.

This clone was counted between two and nine times. The chain uses TRBV7-9 and TRBJ2-5; TRBD1 might be the D (5 bases). Trimming removed 5 bases from V and 1 base from J, with 20 bases in between. This CDR3 spans 17 amino acids. Germline-derived CDR1 and CDR2 are SEHNR and FQNEAQ (reference sequence). The CDR3, as DNA: TGTGCCAGCAGCCTCCCTTCCTCCTTGGACACCCAAGAGACCCAGTACTTC. Protein: CASSLPSSLDTQETQYF.

This clone was recorded only once. This chain uses TRBV7-2 with TRBJ2-4, with D hard to call. The CDR3 covers 17 residues. The germline CDR1 and CDR2 sequences are SGHTA and FQGNSA. The germline V and J ends were trimmed by 2 bases and 0 bases, with 14 bases remaining between them. The chain's CDR3 is CASSLISGGAAKNIQYF. In nucleotides, the CDR3 is TGTGCCAGCAGCTTAATCTCGGGCGGTGCAGCCAAAAACATTCAGTACTTC.

The V call is TRBV18, the J call TRBJ2-2; 7 bases fit TRBD1. V dropped 3 bases and J dropped 4; count of bases not matched to a gene: 5. The CDR3 runs to 15 residues. Germline V lookup: CDR1 KGHSH, CDR2 LQKENI. The DNA for the CDR3 is TGTGCCAGCTCACCGGAGACAGGGCCCACCGGGGAGCTGTTTTTT. Translated, it gives CASSPETGPTGELFF.

The chain combines TRBV5-6 with TRBJ2-3; 9 nucleotides agree with TRBD2. Germline CDR1 reads SGHDT; CDR2 reads YYEEEE. The CDR3 contains 14 residues. V was pared by 5 bases and J by 5 bases, with 6 bases of the junction left unmatched. The CDR3 protein is CASRLLAGRDTQYF. The CDR3 nucleotides are TGTGCCAGCAGACTGCTAGCGGGGAGAGATACGCAGTATTTT.

J is TRBJ2-2 and V is TRBV2; 7 bases match TRBD1. With V trimmed by 6 bases and J by 6 bases, 10 bases remained unmatched. Germline V gene data show CDR1 as SNHLY and CDR2 as FYNNEI. This CDR3 contains 15 residues. DNA for the CDR3: TGTGCCAGCAGAGAGACAGGGCTCTTTGCCGGGGAGCTGTTTTTT. This sequence encodes CASRETGLFAGELFF.

The gene calls are TRBV2 and TRBJ1-2; tentatively, D is TRBD1 (5 bases). The CDR3 totals 15 residues. In germline, CDR1 is SNHLY, CDR2 FYNNEI. Trimming left V 1 base short and J 6 bases short, with 15 bases between. In DNA form, the CDR3 reads TGTGCCAGCAGTGAAGTCCAGACAGCGAGCGATGGCTACACCTTC. Its protein is CASSEVQTASDGYTF.

V usage is TRBV15 and J usage is TRBJ2-5; 7 nucleotides align to TRBD1. Germline V CDR1 and CDR2: LNHNV, YYDKDF (reference sequence). The V and J ends lost 3 bases and 4 bases, in that order; junction bases with no gene match: 5. The CDR3 contains 14 residues. The CDR3: CATSSEGALETQYF. The CDR3 DNA follows: TGTGCCACCAGCAGCGAGGGGGCCCTAGAGACCCAGTACTTC. The full variable domain, completed using reference TRBV15 and TRBJ2-5, is DAMVIQNPRYQVTQFGKPVTLSCSQTLNHNVMYWYQQKSSQAPKLLFHYYDKDFNNEADTPDNFQSRRPNTSFCFLDIRSPGLGDTAMYLCATSSEGALETQYFGPGTRLLVL.